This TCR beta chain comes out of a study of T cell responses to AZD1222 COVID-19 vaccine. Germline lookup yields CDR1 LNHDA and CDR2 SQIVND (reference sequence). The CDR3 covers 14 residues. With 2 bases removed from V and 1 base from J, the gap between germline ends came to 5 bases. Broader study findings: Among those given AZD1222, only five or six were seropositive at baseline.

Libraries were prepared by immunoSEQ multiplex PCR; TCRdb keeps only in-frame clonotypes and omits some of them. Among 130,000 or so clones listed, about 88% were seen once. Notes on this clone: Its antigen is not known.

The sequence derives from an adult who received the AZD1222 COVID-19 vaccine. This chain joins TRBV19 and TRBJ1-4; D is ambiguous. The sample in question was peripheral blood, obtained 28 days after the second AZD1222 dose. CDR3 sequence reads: CASSIRGTNEKLFF. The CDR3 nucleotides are TGTGCCAGTAGTATACGAGGAACTAATGAAAAACTGTTTTTT.